The rows below give T cell receptor beta chains drawn from one sample of a study of T cells after posttransplantation cyclophosphamide. The method was immunoSEQ multiplex PCR; TCRdb's version includes in-frame clones alone and lacks a portion of them. The data list 30,000 to 35,000 clones, none observed once; about 4.4% falls to the top ten. Input material: PBMCs. The receptors were sampled from a woman aged 25 to 39 in good health and a related stem cell transplant donor. CDR3s include the opening cysteine and the closing phenylalanine or tryptophan. Fields, in order: D gene, J gene, V gene, clone size, CDR3 DNA, CDR3 protein. D genes are given only for firm matches. Only some rows state a clone size, as once, few, many or a class for expanded clones.

d_call: .; j_call: TRBJ1-1; v_call: TRBV6-4; clone_size: many; cdr3_nt: TGTGCCAGCAGGGGGGCAGCCGGGACGCAGAACACTGAAGCTTTCTTT; cdr3_aa: CASRGAAGTQNTEAFF
d_call: .; j_call: TRBJ1-2; v_call: TRBV7-2; clone_size: many; cdr3_nt: TGTGCCAGCAGCTTCGGACAACGCCGGGTAGTTGGCTACACCTTC; cdr3_aa: CASSFGQRRVVGYTF
d_call: .; j_call: TRBJ2-5; v_call: TRBV27; clone_size: few; cdr3_nt: TGTGCCACCCTTGGCCCCTTGGAGACCCAGTACTTC; cdr3_aa: CATLGPLETQYF
d_call: TRBD1; j_call: TRBJ2-1; v_call: TRBV7-9; clone_size: many; cdr3_nt: TGTGCCAGCAGCCCCTGGACAGGGACGGATGAGCAGTTCTTC; cdr3_aa: CASSPWTGTDEQFF
d_call: .; j_call: TRBJ2-2; v_call: TRBV12-5; clone_size: .; cdr3_nt: TGTGCTAGTATGCGGGTGAACACCGGGGAGCTGTTTTTT; cdr3_aa: CASMRVNTGELFF
d_call: TRBD1; j_call: TRBJ1-2; v_call: TRBV7-9; clone_size: many; cdr3_nt: TGTGCCAGCAGCTTAGTAGGAACACAGGGGTTCTATGGCTACACCTTC; cdr3_aa: CASSLVGTQGFYGYTF
d_call: .; j_call: TRBJ1-2; v_call: TRBV30; clone_size: few; cdr3_nt: TGTGCCTGTACTGACACGCCGCGGGGTGGCTACACCTTC; cdr3_aa: CACTDTPRGGYTF
d_call: .; j_call: TRBJ2-2; v_call: TRBV27; clone_size: many; cdr3_nt: TGTGCCAGCAGTACCGAGACAAACACCGGGGAGCTGTTTTTT; cdr3_aa: CASSTETNTGELFF
d_call: .; j_call: TRBJ2-6; v_call: TRBV4-3; clone_size: few; cdr3_nt: TGCGCCAGCAGCCAAGATTTGCTAATTTCGGACAGTCTCTTCTCTGGGGCCAACGTCCTGACTTTC; cdr3_aa: CASSQDLLISDSLFSGANVLTF
d_call: .; j_call: TRBJ1-6; v_call: TRBV5-4; clone_size: many; cdr3_nt: TGTGCCAGCAGCTTGCTGGGGGCCAATAATTCACCCCTCCACTTT; cdr3_aa: CASSLLGANNSPLHF
d_call: TRBD2; j_call: TRBJ2-3; v_call: TRBV7-2; clone_size: .; cdr3_nt: TGTGCCAGCAGCTTAGTAGGCGGGGGGGCAGATACGCAGTATTTT; cdr3_aa: CASSLVGGGADTQYF
d_call: TRBD1; j_call: TRBJ2-3; v_call: TRBV6-2/TRBV6-3; clone_size: few; cdr3_nt: TGTGCCAGCAGTGACCGACAGGGACCTAGCACAGATACGCAGTATTTT; cdr3_aa: CASSDRQGPSTDTQYF
d_call: .; j_call: TRBJ2-5; v_call: TRBV10-3; clone_size: many; cdr3_nt: TGTGCCATCAGTTCTGGGGGGAAGGAGACCCAGTACTTC; cdr3_aa: CAISSGGKETQYF
d_call: .; j_call: TRBJ2-7; v_call: TRBV2; clone_size: many; cdr3_nt: TGTGCCAGCAGTGAGGGCAGAACCCTCTCCGAGCAGTACTTC; cdr3_aa: CASSEGRTLSEQYF
d_call: .; j_call: TRBJ2-6; v_call: TRBV6-1; clone_size: many; cdr3_nt: TGTGCCAGCAGTGTTTCGGGCTCTGGGGCCAACGTCCTGACTTTC; cdr3_aa: CASSVSGSGANVLTF
d_call: .; j_call: TRBJ2-2; v_call: TRBV5-6; clone_size: many; cdr3_nt: TGTGCCAGCAGCCCGGTTACGTCGAACACCGGGGAGCTGTTTTTT; cdr3_aa: CASSPVTSNTGELFF
d_call: TRBD1; j_call: TRBJ1-2; v_call: TRBV5-1; clone_size: many; cdr3_nt: TGCGCCAGCAGCCCCGGACAGGGGGTTAACTATGGCTACACCTTC; cdr3_aa: CASSPGQGVNYGYTF
d_call: .; j_call: TRBJ1-6; v_call: TRBV30; clone_size: .; cdr3_nt: TGTGCCTGGAGTCCAGGGAAATCACCCCTCCACTTT; cdr3_aa: CAWSPGKSPLHF
d_call: .; j_call: TRBJ1-2; v_call: TRBV5-6; clone_size: few; cdr3_nt: TGTGCCAGCAGCTATGGCTCTACGGGGAGTGGCTACACCTTC; cdr3_aa: CASSYGSTGSGYTF
d_call: .; j_call: TRBJ2-3; v_call: TRBV12-3/TRBV12-4; clone_size: few; cdr3_nt: TGTGCCAGCAGCCGGGGACATTACACAGATACGCAGTATTTT; cdr3_aa: CASSRGHYTDTQYF
d_call: TRBD1; j_call: TRBJ1-4; v_call: TRBV15; clone_size: many; cdr3_nt: TGTGCCACCAGCGAACAGGGGGCACCTAATGAAAAACTGTTTTTT; cdr3_aa: CATSEQGAPNEKLFF
d_call: .; j_call: TRBJ1-3; v_call: TRBV16; clone_size: many; cdr3_nt: TGTGCCAGCAGAGAGGGCTCTGGAAACACCATATATTTT; cdr3_aa: CASREGSGNTIYF
d_call: .; j_call: TRBJ2-3; v_call: TRBV25-1; clone_size: .; cdr3_nt: TGTGCCAGCAGTGGAACAGGGAATACGCAGTATTTT; cdr3_aa: CASSGTGNTQYF
d_call: .; j_call: TRBJ2-2; v_call: TRBV7-8; clone_size: few; cdr3_nt: TGTGCCAGCAGCTTAGTTTCTGCGAACACCGGGGAGCTGTTTTTT; cdr3_aa: CASSLVSANTGELFF
d_call: .; j_call: TRBJ1-3; v_call: TRBV7-7; clone_size: many; cdr3_nt: TGTGCCAGCAGCTTATATTCTGGAAACACCATATATTTT; cdr3_aa: CASSLYSGNTIYF
d_call: .; j_call: TRBJ2-3; v_call: TRBV7-2; clone_size: many; cdr3_nt: TGTGCCAGCAGGAAAGGTGGAGGGGGGGCCAGGACGCAGTATTTT; cdr3_aa: CASRKGGGGARTQYF
d_call: TRBD2; j_call: TRBJ2-3; v_call: TRBV7-9; clone_size: few; cdr3_nt: TGTGCCAGCAGCCAGCTTGGACTAGCGGGGGGGCCTAAAGATACGCAGTATTTT; cdr3_aa: CASSQLGLAGGPKDTQYF
d_call: .; j_call: TRBJ2-5; v_call: TRBV2; clone_size: many; cdr3_nt: TGTGCCAGCCTCCGGGGGACCCAGTACTTC; cdr3_aa: CASLRGTQYF
d_call: .; j_call: TRBJ1-2; v_call: TRBV4-1; clone_size: many; cdr3_nt: TGCGCCAGCAGCCAAGAGGGGGCTGTACGGACCTATGGCTACACCTTC; cdr3_aa: CASSQEGAVRTYGYTF
d_call: TRBD2; j_call: TRBJ2-2; v_call: TRBV27; clone_size: many; cdr3_nt: TGTGCCAGCAGTTCCCTCGTCGCGGGGGGCACAAACACCGGGGAGCTGTTTTTT; cdr3_aa: CASSSLVAGGTNTGELFF
d_call: TRBD1; j_call: TRBJ1-4; v_call: TRBV6-5; clone_size: many; cdr3_nt: TGTGCCAGCAGGAAAATACAGGGGCCTAATGAAAAACTGTTTTTT; cdr3_aa: CASRKIQGPNEKLFF
d_call: TRBD1; j_call: TRBJ1-2; v_call: TRBV6-1; clone_size: few; cdr3_nt: TGTGCCAGCAGTGAAGGTTGGGACAGGCCGAATCGGGGCTACACCTTC; cdr3_aa: CASSEGWDRPNRGYTF
d_call: TRBD1; j_call: TRBJ1-2; v_call: TRBV28; clone_size: many; cdr3_nt: TGTGCCAGCAGCTACCCACAGGGGGCGACGTATGGCTACACCTTC; cdr3_aa: CASSYPQGATYGYTF
d_call: .; j_call: TRBJ1-1; v_call: TRBV5-5; clone_size: many; cdr3_nt: TGTGCCAGTCAAACGGGGTCCCAGATAGCTTTCTTT; cdr3_aa: CASQTGSQIAFF
d_call: TRBD1; j_call: TRBJ1-2; v_call: TRBV19; clone_size: many; cdr3_nt: TGTGCCAGTAACCAGGGGGCATACAACTATGGCTACACCTTC; cdr3_aa: CASNQGAYNYGYTF
d_call: TRBD1; j_call: TRBJ1-2; v_call: TRBV6-6; clone_size: many; cdr3_nt: TGTGCCAGCAGCAAACAGGGGGCGTTTGATTATGGCTACACCTTC; cdr3_aa: CASSKQGAFDYGYTF
d_call: .; j_call: TRBJ2-7; v_call: TRBV5-1; clone_size: many; cdr3_nt: TGCGCCAGCAGCCCCACCGCGGGACACTACGAGCAGTACTTC; cdr3_aa: CASSPTAGHYEQYF
d_call: .; j_call: TRBJ1-1; v_call: TRBV28; clone_size: many; cdr3_nt: TGTGCCAGCAGTTTCAGTGAAGCTTTCTTT; cdr3_aa: CASSFSEAFF
d_call: .; j_call: TRBJ1-4; v_call: TRBV4-3; clone_size: many; cdr3_nt: TGCGCCAGCAGCCAAGATCCCTATCAGGGGAATAATGAAAAACTGTTTTTT; cdr3_aa: CASSQDPYQGNNEKLFF
d_call: TRBD1; j_call: TRBJ1-1; v_call: TRBV10-3; clone_size: many; cdr3_nt: TGTGCCATCAGTGGACAGGGGAACACTGAAGCTTTCTTT; cdr3_aa: CAISGQGNTEAFF
d_call: TRBD2; j_call: TRBJ2-7; v_call: TRBV27; clone_size: .; cdr3_nt: TGTGCCAGCAGCCCCCGGGGGGGTGCCTACGAGCAGTACTTC; cdr3_aa: CASSPRGGAYEQYF
d_call: TRBD1; j_call: TRBJ1-5; v_call: TRBV6-2/TRBV6-3; clone_size: many; cdr3_nt: TGTGCCAGCAGAAGGGACAGGGCGGGTCAGCCCCAGCATTTT; cdr3_aa: CASRRDRAGQPQHF
d_call: TRBD1; j_call: TRBJ1-1; v_call: TRBV20-1; clone_size: .; cdr3_nt: TGCAGTGCCGACAGGGGAACTGAAGCTTTCTTT; cdr3_aa: CSADRGTEAFF
d_call: .; j_call: TRBJ1-6; v_call: TRBV2; clone_size: many; cdr3_nt: TGTGCCAGCAGTCCCAGTTTTTCACCCCTCCACTTT; cdr3_aa: CASSPSFSPLHF
d_call: .; j_call: TRBJ2-3; v_call: TRBV5-1; clone_size: many; cdr3_nt: TGCGCCAGCAGCTGGACAGAAGGAGATACGCAGTATTTT; cdr3_aa: CASSWTEGDTQYF
d_call: TRBD1; j_call: TRBJ1-5; v_call: TRBV12-3/TRBV12-4; clone_size: many; cdr3_nt: TGTGCCAGCAGTAGTCAGGGGGCGGAGAATCAGCCCCAGCATTTT; cdr3_aa: CASSSQGAENQPQHF
d_call: .; j_call: TRBJ1-2; v_call: TRBV6-1; clone_size: many; cdr3_nt: TGTGCCAGCAGTGGTTCGAACTATGGCTACACCTTC; cdr3_aa: CASSGSNYGYTF
d_call: TRBD2; j_call: TRBJ2-3; v_call: TRBV19; clone_size: few; cdr3_nt: TGTGCCAGTAGTAGTCGGACTAGCGGGGCACGAGATACGCAGTATTTT; cdr3_aa: CASSSRTSGARDTQYF
d_call: .; j_call: TRBJ1-6; v_call: TRBV30; clone_size: few; cdr3_nt: TGTGCCTGGAACAGGGAGGGTTCACCCCTCCACTTT; cdr3_aa: CAWNREGSPLHF
d_call: TRBD1; j_call: TRBJ2-3; v_call: TRBV19; clone_size: many; cdr3_nt: TGTGCCAGTAGAGCGACAGGGGGAGTAGATACGCAGTATTTT; cdr3_aa: CASRATGGVDTQYF
d_call: TRBD1; j_call: TRBJ1-1; v_call: TRBV5-4; clone_size: few; cdr3_nt: TGTGCCAGCAGCTCCCACCGGGACAGGAACACTGAAGCTTTCTTT; cdr3_aa: CASSSHRDRNTEAFF
d_call: .; j_call: TRBJ1-6; v_call: TRBV4-2; clone_size: many; cdr3_nt: TGTGCCAGCAGCCAAGCATGGCAGGATAATAATTCACCCCTCCACTTT; cdr3_aa: CASSQAWQDNNSPLHF
d_call: TRBD2; j_call: TRBJ2-2; v_call: TRBV24-1; clone_size: .; cdr3_nt: TGTGCCACCAGCCTTGGGGGGGGGAGCACCGGGGAGCTGTTTTTT; cdr3_aa: CATSLGGGSTGELFF
d_call: .; j_call: TRBJ2-5; v_call: TRBV6-6; clone_size: many; cdr3_nt: TGTGCCAGCAGTCCAGAGGGAGAGACCCAGTACTTC; cdr3_aa: CASSPEGETQYF
d_call: TRBD1; j_call: TRBJ1-6; v_call: TRBV11-2; clone_size: many; cdr3_nt: TGTGCCAGCAGCTCAGGGACAGGGCATAATTCACCCCTCCACTTT; cdr3_aa: CASSSGTGHNSPLHF
d_call: .; j_call: TRBJ2-7; v_call: TRBV6-1; clone_size: .; cdr3_nt: TGTGCCAGCACCCTGAGTGGGGGGTCCTACGAGCAGTACTTC; cdr3_aa: CASTLSGGSYEQYF
d_call: TRBD2; j_call: TRBJ2-1; v_call: TRBV6-2/TRBV6-3; clone_size: .; cdr3_nt: TGTGCCAGCCGACCCACGGGGGGCAATGAGCAGTTCTTC; cdr3_aa: CASRPTGGNEQFF
d_call: TRBD1; j_call: TRBJ2-2; v_call: TRBV2; clone_size: many; cdr3_nt: TGTGCCAGCAAGGGACAGGGGGTGGACACCGGGGAGCTGTTTTTT; cdr3_aa: CASKGQGVDTGELFF
d_call: .; j_call: TRBJ1-5; v_call: TRBV6-2/TRBV6-3; clone_size: many; cdr3_nt: TGTGCCAGCAGTTACCCCCGCGACAATCAGCCCCAGCATTTT; cdr3_aa: CASSYPRDNQPQHF
d_call: .; j_call: TRBJ2-7; v_call: TRBV2; clone_size: few; cdr3_nt: TGTGCCAGCATGAGGGGGGGAAGCTCCTACGAGCAGTACTTC; cdr3_aa: CASMRGGSSYEQYF